Each of the 3 T cell receptor beta chains below was sequenced from the same sample in a study of cytomegalovirus exposure and HLA in healthy donors. PCR primers comprised 60 Vbeta and 13 Jbeta primers. Profiling relied on immunoSEQ multiplex PCR, and the TCRdb table lists in-frame clones only, not all of them. The sample carries more than 65,000 clones, more than 75% recorded once. The sample taken for sequencing was PBMCs. These receptors were taken from a man between 18 and 29 years old in good health and CMV-seronegative.

The chain links TRBV28 to TRBJ2-7; perhaps TRBD1 as D (6 bases). Trimming removed 8 bases at V and 3 bases at J, with 17 bases between. The germline V gene has CDR1 MDHEN and CDR2 SYDVKM. The CDR3 contains 14 residues. CDR3 DNA sequence: TGTGCCAGCTGCTGGGGGCAGACGGGCTACGAGCAGTACTTC. This gives the protein CASCWGQTGYEQYF.

The chain recombines TRBV5-8 with TRBJ2-7, with D possibly being TRBD1 (5 bases). The CDR3 is made up of 14 amino acids. The ends were cut back, 2 bases at V and 5 bases at J, with 14 bases in the middle. Germline loops: CDR1 SGHTS, CDR2 YDEGEE. This chain's CDR3 is CASSLDMGLDEQYF. The CDR3 DNA reads as TGTGCCAGCAGCTTAGACATGGGGCTCGACGAGCAGTACTTC.

The J gene is TRBJ1-4, the V gene TRBV9; D is perhaps TRBD1 (5 bases). CDR3 length equals 16 residues. V lost 3 bases, J lost 5 bases, and 17 bases lay in between. Germline CDR1 SGDLS, CDR2 YYNGEE. The CDR3 here is CASSGSGGRGNEKLFF. As DNA, the CDR3 is TGTGCCAGCAGCGGGAGCGGGGGTCGGGGAAATGAAAAACTGTTTTTT.